The clone carrying this TCR beta chain was recorded once. This specimen belongs to a study of blood T cell repertoires in COVID-19. Study-wide context: Donors in the United States, Italy and Spain gave samples during acute or convalescent COVID-19. Sample material is recorded as cDNA or gDNA derived from T cells, B-cell-depleted T cells, or PBMCs.

The CDR3 spans 15 residues. Germline trimming cut 5 bases from V and 4 bases from J; bases unmatched to any gene: 3. The germline CDR1 and CDR2 sequences are LNHDA and SQIVND (reference sequence). The data were produced by immunoSEQ multiplex PCR, yet TCRdb's version contains in-frame clones alone and is incomplete. The table includes around 100,000 clones, approximately 89% detected once. The chain joins TRBV19 to TRBJ2-2; 11 positions match TRBD2. The receptor was derived from a woman in her 30s with acute or convalescent COVID-19. Sequences were obtained from peripheral blood. The CDR3 here is CASSGTSGFTGELFF. In DNA form, the CDR3 reads TGTGCCAGTAGTGGGACTAGCGGATTCACCGGGGAGCTGTTTTTT.